These 27 T cell receptor beta chains were all obtained from the same sample, sequenced in a study of blood T cell repertoires in COVID-19. Profiling relied on immunoSEQ multiplex PCR, and the TCRdb table lists in-frame clones only, not all of them. The table includes approximately 310,000 clones, more than 70% detected once. What was sequenced was peripheral blood. These receptors all stem from a woman in her 50s who had recovered from COVID-19.

This chain connects TRBV29-1 to TRBJ2-1; a weak D match, TRBD2 (6 bases). Germline-derived CDR1 and CDR2 are SQVTM and ANQGSEA. The CDR3 is made up of 12 amino acids. V was clipped by 8 bases and J by 6 bases, with 14 bases between them. DNA for the CDR3: TGCAGCTCCTCTGGGGAGGTCAATGAGCAGTTCTTC. This encodes CSSSGEVNEQFF.

The chain recombines TRBV28 with TRBJ2-1; D is uncertain. The CDR3 has 17 amino acids. Germline lookup yields CDR1 MDHEN and CDR2 SYDVKM. The V and J ends lost 5 bases and 1 base respectively, with 18 bases between them. The CDR3 loop is CASSPYPGGRSYNEQFF. For the CDR3, the DNA is TGTGCCAGCAGTCCTTATCCCGGTGGTCGGTCCTACAATGAGCAGTTCTTC.

The chain links TRBV5-1 to TRBJ2-7, with TRBD2 matching over 8 bases. CDR3 size: 15 residues. From germline, CDR1 is SGHRS and CDR2 YFSETQ. V lost 3 bases and J lost 3; bases outside the gene matches: 8. The CDR3 coding sequence is TGCGCCAGCAGCTCCCTGTTCGCGGGAGGCTACGAGCAGTACTTC. The encoded protein is CASSSLFAGGYEQYF.

A few counts support this clone. The rearrangement uses TRBV30 and TRBJ2-2, with a possible D match to TRBD2 (5 bases). CDR1 is GTSNPN and CDR2 is SVGIG in the germline V gene (reference sequence). This CDR3 contains 13 residues. V shed 4 bases and J shed 5 bases, with 11 bases lying between them. CDR3 nucleotides: TGTGCCTGGAAGGATTGGAGGACCGGGGAGCTGTTTTTT. Its translation: CAWKDWRTGELFF.

The chain has TRBV28 and TRBJ2-7; 8 positions agree with TRBD2. CDR1 MDHEN and CDR2 SYDVKM come from the germline V gene. V dropped 1 base and J dropped 1; count of bases not matched to a gene: 3. The CDR3 runs 15 residues. In nucleotides, the CDR3 is TGTGCCAGCAGTTTATCGGGGGGGCCTTCCTACGAGCAGTACTTC. As protein: CASSLSGGPSYEQYF.

The rearrangement links TRBV27 to TRBJ1-4, with D unresolved. The CDR3 loop spans 15 amino acids. The germline V gene encodes CDR1 MNHEY and CDR2 SMNVEV (reference sequence). V gave up 5 bases and J gave up 3 bases, with 13 bases separating them. The CDR3 region has the DNA TGTGCCAGCAGTGCCCCCGGAGACTCTAATGAAAAACTGTTTTTT. Translation gives CASSAPGDSNEKLFF.

The chain couples TRBV3-1 (or the pseudogene TRBV3-2) to TRBJ2-1; 11 nucleotides line up with TRBD2. The CDR3 is 13 amino acids. The ends lost 4 bases at V and 10 bases at J; junction bases unmatched: 3. CDR1 is LGHDT, CDR2 YNNKEL, per germline (reference sequence). In DNA, the CDR3 is TGTGCCAGCAGCCCCAGACTAGCGGGAGAGCAGTTCTTC. It encodes CASSPRLAGEQFF.

The chain recombines TRBV5-6 with TRBJ1-6; D call uncertain. Germline V CDR1 and CDR2: SGHDT, YYEEEE. Trimming pared 1 base from V and 0 bases from J, leaving 11 bases between. CDR3 size: 17 residues. CDR3 loop: CASSLRPLSSYNSPLHF. CDR3 nucleotides: TGTGCCAGCAGCTTGCGTCCTTTGAGCTCCTATAATTCACCCCTCCACTTT.

This clone showed up just a few times. The rearrangement uses TRBV3-1 (or the pseudogene TRBV3-2) and TRBJ2-3; 7 positions agree with TRBD2. The CDR3 runs to 15 residues. The germline CDR1 and CDR2 sequences are LGHDT and YNNKEL (reference sequence). The V and J ends lost 5 bases and 1 base, in that order; junction bases with no gene match: 6. CDR3 in amino acids: CASSIPSGGTDTQYF. Written as DNA, the CDR3 is TGTGCCAGCAGCATACCCAGCGGGGGCACAGATACGCAGTATTTT.

V gene TRBV5-1 combines with J gene TRBJ2-1, with D perhaps TRBD2 (5 bases). The CDR3 totals 13 residues. V was pared by 4 bases and J by 8 bases, with 13 bases between. Germline values: CDR1 SGHRS, CDR2 YFSETQ. CDR3 region: CASSISGGYEQFF. The CDR3 DNA reads TGCGCCAGCAGCATTTCTGGCGGGTATGAGCAGTTCTTC.

V usage is TRBV15 and J usage is TRBJ2-7; 10 positions agree with TRBD2. Looked up from germline, CDR1 is LNHNV and CDR2 is YYDKDF (reference sequence). This CDR3 has 15 residues. The V and J ends lost 4 bases and 2 bases, in that order; junction bases with no gene match: 5. The CDR3 DNA is TGTGCCACCAGCATAGGGACTAGCGAGGCCTACGAGCAGTACTTC. Its protein product is CATSIGTSEAYEQYF.

The chain combines TRBV30 with TRBJ2-1, with a possible D match to TRBD2 (7 bases). The CDR3 is made up of 14 amino acids. Trimming took off 2 bases at V and 7 bases at J, with 15 bases between the two ends. Germline CDR1 reads GTSNPN; CDR2 reads SVGIG (reference sequence). CDR3 nucleotides: TGTGCCTGGAGTACGGCGGGGGCTTGGAATGAGCAGTTCTTC. It specifies CAWSTAGAWNEQFF.

V usage is TRBV2 and J usage is TRBJ1-2; 8 nucleotides match TRBD1. This CDR3 spans 16 amino acids. V lost 1 base, J lost 4 bases, and 8 bases stayed unmatched. Germline CDR1 reads SNHLY; CDR2 reads FYNNEI. Written as DNA, the CDR3 is TGTGCCAGCAGTGAAGATGGGCAGGGGGCTCCCTATGGCTACACCTTC. It encodes CASSEDGQGAPYGYTF.

The V gene is TRBV28, the J gene TRBJ2-7, with TRBD2 as a possible D gene (6 bases). V lost 6 bases and J lost 0, with 15 bases in between. In germline, CDR1 is MDHEN, CDR2 SYDVKM. There are 15 residues in the CDR3. CDR3 bases: TGTGCCAGCAGGGGAGCGGGCCTGGACTCCTACGAGCAGTACTTC. Translated, it gives CASRGAGLDSYEQYF. Based on the CDR3 plus reference TRBV28 and TRBJ2-7, the full variable domain is DVKVTQSSRYLVKRTGEKVFLECVQDMDHENMFWYRQDPGLGLRLIYFSYDVKMKEKGDIPEGYSVSREKKERFSLILESASTNQTSMYLCASRGAGLDSYEQYFGPGTRLTVT.

The chain links TRBV5-8 to TRBJ2-2, with D unclear. Germline V lookup: CDR1 SGHTS, CDR2 YDEGEE. The CDR3 sequence is 14 residues long. The V gene lost 0 bases and the J gene lost 4 bases, with 7 bases spanning the gap. CDR3 nucleotides: TGTGCCAGCAGCTTGGTAGGCGGCACCGGGGAGCTGTTTTTT. Amino acids: CASSLVGGTGELFF.

The chain is built from TRBV4-3 and TRBJ2-3; 13 bases fit TRBD2. Per the germline V gene, CDR1 is LGHNA and CDR2 is YSLEER. There are 16 residues in the CDR3. V was clipped by 4 bases and J by 2 bases; unmatched bases: 3. This CDR3 reads CASSRTSGGVTDTQYF. Written as DNA, the CDR3 is TGCGCCAGCAGCCGTACTAGCGGGGGGGTCACAGATACGCAGTATTTT.

The chain uses TRBV9 and TRBJ2-3, with 7 bases matching TRBD1. The CDR3 is 15 amino acids. After removal of 0 bases from V and 4 bases from J, the junction contained 5 bases not matched to a gene. Per germline, CDR1 SGDLS and CDR2 YYNGEE. CDR3 DNA: TGTGCCAGCAGCGTAGTAGTAGGGACAGCAGATACGCAGTATTTT. It codes for CASSVVVGTADTQYF.

The rearrangement joins TRBV4-3 to TRBJ2-6; 9 bases fit TRBD1. The CDR3 runs 20 residues. Germline V gene data show CDR1 as LGHNA and CDR2 as YSLEER. J gave up 0 bases and V 0 bases, and 9 bases lay outside the gene matches. In nucleotides, the CDR3 is TGCGCCAGCAGCCAAGAAACGGGGACAGGGCGATTCTCTGGGGCCAACGTCCTGACTTTC. This sequence encodes CASSQETGTGRFSGANVLTF.

The chain has TRBV6-5 and TRBJ1-2; D might be TRBD1 (5 bases). The CDR3 has 13 residues. The V end was cut by 5 bases, the J end by 8 bases, with 15 bases between. Germline-derived CDR1 and CDR2 are MNHEY and SVGAGI. CDR3 in amino acids: CASSLTGDQGYTF. CDR3 DNA sequence: TGTGCCAGCAGTCTTACGGGGGACCAAGGCTACACCTTC.

This clone occurred once. V gene TRBV7-2 combines with J gene TRBJ2-7, with TRBD1 identical over 9 bases. The CDR3 is made up of 15 amino acids. Trimming at V came to 5 bases and at J to 2 bases, leaving 7 bases not matched to a gene. Germline V CDR1 and CDR2: SGHTA, FQGNSA. The CDR3 sequence is CASSPRGTGPYEQYF. In DNA, the CDR3 is TGTGCCAGCAGCCCCCGGGGGACAGGGCCCTACGAGCAGTACTTC.

The chain is built from TRBV6-2 or TRBV6-3 and TRBJ1-6; 10 bases are shared with TRBD1. This CDR3 is 15 amino acids long. V gave up 2 bases and J gave up 9 bases; unmatched junction bases: 4. CDR1 MNHEY and CDR2 SVGEGT come from the germline V gene. As DNA, the CDR3 is TGTGCCAGCAGTTACCCGGGACAGGGGTTTTCACCCCTCCACTTT. It yields the protein CASSYPGQGFSPLHF.

This clone showed up many times. The chain couples TRBV30 to TRBJ1-4, with D uncertain. The CDR3 sequence is 15 residues long. V was shortened by 5 bases and J by 8 bases, with 21 bases between the two germline ends. The germline V gene has CDR1 GTSNPN and CDR2 SVGIG (reference sequence). The CDR3 DNA follows: TGTGCCTGGGGGAACCGGACTCCACCGGGGGAAAAACTGTTTTTT. Translated, it gives CAWGNRTPPGEKLFF. Variable domain in full (rest from reference TRBV30 and TRBJ1-4): SQTIHQWPATLVQPVGSPLSLECTVEGTSNPNLYWYRQAAGRGLQLLFYSVGIGQISSEVPQNLSASRPQDRQFILSSKKLLLSDSGFYLCAWGNRTPPGEKLFFGSGTQLSVL.

This chain connects TRBV27 to TRBJ1-2, with D hard to call. Per the germline V gene, CDR1 is MNHEY and CDR2 is SMNVEV (reference sequence). The CDR3 is 16 residues long. V lost 0 bases and J 1 base, leaving 12 bases between the germline ends. The CDR3 DNA is TGTGCCAGCAGTTTATCTGGAGGTCAGGTTAACTATGGCTACACCTTC. This translates into CASSLSGGQVNYGYTF.

The chain joins TRBV19 to TRBJ2-1; TRBD1 agrees at 8 bases. Germline loops: CDR1 LNHDA, CDR2 SQIVND (reference sequence). The CDR3 extends over 14 amino acids. Losses at the gene ends were 5 bases for V and 8 bases for J; bases not matched to a gene: 8. The CDR3 region has the DNA TGTGCCAGTAGTCGGACAGGGAGTTTCTATGAGCAGTTCTTC. Its translation: CASSRTGSFYEQFF.

The gene calls are TRBV9 and TRBJ1-1; 8 bases map to TRBD1. J was trimmed by 1 base and V by 3 bases; bases with no gene match: 14. Germline CDR1 reads SGDLS; CDR2 reads YYNGEE. The CDR3 contains 18 residues. The CDR3 DNA reads TGTGCCAGCAGCGGCCAAAAGGACAGGGCGCCGACGAACACTGAAGCTTTCTTT. Translating gives CASSGQKDRAPTNTEAFF.

This clone has more than one count but fewer than ten. This rearrangement joins TRBV7-9 to TRBJ2-6; 9 nucleotides match TRBD1. The CDR3 contains 17 residues. Germline assignment: CDR1 SEHNR and CDR2 FQNEAQ (reference sequence). Trimming removed 5 bases from V and 4 bases from J; junction bases left unmatched: 9. The DNA of the CDR3 is TGTGCCAGCAGCCCCGGGACAGGGATATCGGGGGCCAACGTCCTGACTTTC. Encoded protein: CASSPGTGISGANVLTF.

The DNA for the CDR3 is TGTGCCAGCAGTTTAGAGGGTAACACAGATACGCAGTATTTT. It encodes CASSLEGNTDTQYF. The chain combines TRBV28 with TRBJ2-3; the D gene is possibly TRBD2 (5 bases). Germline V gene data show CDR1 as MDHEN and CDR2 as SYDVKM. The CDR3 covers 14 residues. Trimming took 2 bases from V and 2 from J, leaving 8 bases between them.